This T cell receptor beta chain is drawn from a study of cytomegalovirus exposure and HLA in healthy donors. Notes on the study in general: High sensitivity and specificity were reportedly achieved when the classifier diagnosed cytomegalovirus status. In terms of immune exposure information, only CMV serostatus was available.

This CDR3 has 15 residues. Germline CDR1 is SNHLY and CDR2 is FYNNEI. J gave up 4 bases and V 7 bases, and 11 bases lay outside the gene matches. The PCR contained 60 Vbeta and 13 Jbeta primers. The method was immunoSEQ multiplex PCR; TCRdb's version includes in-frame clones alone and lacks a portion of them. Here the sample spans around 100,000 clones, over 70% being singletons. As concerns this clone: Antigen: not known.

The gene calls are TRBV2 and TRBJ2-5; 8 bases map to TRBD2. The sequenced material came from PBMCs. The receptor comes from a woman between 40 and 50 years old in good health and CMV-seropositive. CDR3 DNA: TGTGCCAGCAAAGTGGAACGGGGGGGCCGAGAGACCCAGTACTTC. Amino acids: CASKVERGGRETQYF. The variable domain in full, with the rest retrieved from reference TRBV2 and TRBJ2-5, is EPEVTQTPSHQVTQMGQEVILRCVPISNHLYFYWYRQILGQKVEFLVSFYNNEISEKSEIFDDQFSVERPDGSNFTLKIRSTKLEDSAMYFCASKVERGGRETQYFGPGTRLLVL.